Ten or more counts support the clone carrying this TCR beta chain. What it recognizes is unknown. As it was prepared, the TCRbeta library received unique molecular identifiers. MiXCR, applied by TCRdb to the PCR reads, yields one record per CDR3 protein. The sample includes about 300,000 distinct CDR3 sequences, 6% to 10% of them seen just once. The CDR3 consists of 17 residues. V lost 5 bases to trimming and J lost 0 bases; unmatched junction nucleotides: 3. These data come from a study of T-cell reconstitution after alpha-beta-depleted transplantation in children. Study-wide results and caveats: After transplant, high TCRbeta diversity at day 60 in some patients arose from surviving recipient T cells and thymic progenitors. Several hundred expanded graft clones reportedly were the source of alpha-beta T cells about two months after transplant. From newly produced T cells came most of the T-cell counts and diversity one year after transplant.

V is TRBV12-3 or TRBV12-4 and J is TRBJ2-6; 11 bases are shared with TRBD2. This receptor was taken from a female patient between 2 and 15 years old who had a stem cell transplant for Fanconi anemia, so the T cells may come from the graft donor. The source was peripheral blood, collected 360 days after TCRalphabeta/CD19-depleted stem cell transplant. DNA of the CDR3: TGTGCCAGCAGTCAGACTAGCGGGATCTCTGGGGCCAACGTCCTGACTTTC. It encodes CASSQTSGISGANVLTF.